Listed below are T cell receptor beta chains from one sample, sequenced in a study of CD8 T cells in Susac syndrome. TCRdb processed the immunoSEQ multiplex PCR reads anew with MiXCR; each CDR3 protein has one entry. Seen here are approximately 230,000 distinct CDR3 sequences, 80% to 95% observed once, and the top ten hold roughly 0.072%. The sequencing sample was made of CD4+ T cells from PBMCs. The origin of the receptors is a human donor with multiple sclerosis. The CDR3 runs from the conserved cysteine through the conserved F or W. A D gene is named only where the DNA matches it firmly. Part of the rows lack a size; the others show once, few, many or a class for expanded clones.

CDR3: CASSNLGQGQETQYF
DNA: TGTGCCAGCAGTAACCTAGGACAGGGGCAAGAGACCCAGTACTTC
J: TRBJ2-5
D: TRBD1
V: TRBV12-3/TRBV12-4
size: .

CDR3: CASSVAYPGTGTNSPLHF
DNA: TGTGCCAGCAGCGTAGCCTATCCAGGGACTGGGACTAATTCACCCCTCCACTTT
J: TRBJ1-6
D: .
V: TRBV9
size: .

CDR3: CASSSYRGYTF
DNA: TGTGCCAGCAGTTCTTATCGGGGCTACACCTTC
J: TRBJ1-2
D: .
V: TRBV6-5
size: once

CDR3: CASSVQGGGETQYF
DNA: TGTGCCAGCAGCGTACAGGGCGGTGGAGAGACCCAGTACTTC
J: TRBJ2-5
D: .
V: TRBV9
size: .

CDR3: CASQFASGTYNEQFF
DNA: TGTGCCAGTCAGTTCGCTAGCGGTACCTACAATGAGCAGTTCTTC
J: TRBJ2-1
D: TRBD2
V: TRBV25-1
size: once

CDR3: CARLTDSETGELFF
DNA: TGTGCCCGCCTAACGGACAGTGAAACCGGGGAGCTGTTTTTT
J: TRBJ2-2
D: .
V: TRBV27
size: .

CDR3: CASSPSLPGGGTEAFF
DNA: TGTGCCAGCAGCCCCAGCCTACCAGGGGGCGGCACTGAAGCTTTCTTT
J: TRBJ1-1
D: TRBD1
V: TRBV3-1
size: once

CDR3: CASSQVRETQYF
DNA: TGTGCCAGCAGCCAAGTGAGGGAGACCCAGTACTTC
J: TRBJ2-5
D: .
V: TRBV3-1
size: few

CDR3: CASSPLEGLESSYEQFF
DNA: TGTGCCAGCAGCCCCCTTGAGGGCCTCGAGTCTTCTTATGAGCAGTTCTTC
J: TRBJ2-1
D: .
V: TRBV7-9
size: .

CDR3: CARAPGGAGTGELFF
DNA: TGTGCCCGGGCACCGGGGGGCGCCGGCACCGGGGAGCTGTTTTTT
J: TRBJ2-2
D: .
V: TRBV30
size: .

CDR3: CASILRDGPYEQYF
DNA: TGTGCCAGCATTCTCCGGGACGGCCCTTACGAGCAGTACTTC
J: TRBJ2-7
D: .
V: TRBV6-5
size: .

CDR3: CASSLTGGTSGTQDTQYF
DNA: TGTGCCAGCAGCTTGACAGGGGGGACTAGCGGGACCCAGGATACGCAGTATTTT
J: TRBJ2-3
D: TRBD2
V: TRBV5-6
size: .

CDR3: CASSLDSPLSGYTF
DNA: TGCGCCAGCAGCTTGGATAGCCCCCTGAGTGGCTACACCTTC
J: TRBJ1-2
D: .
V: TRBV5-1
size: few

CDR3: CASRSEGTGELFF
DNA: TGTGCCAGCAGGAGCGAGGGCACCGGGGAGCTGTTTTTT
J: TRBJ2-2
D: .
V: TRBV2
size: .

CDR3: CASSVGPQEQFF
DNA: TGTGCCAGCAGTGTGGGACCCCAAGAGCAGTTCTTC
J: TRBJ2-1
D: .
V: TRBV5-6
size: .

CDR3: CASRSGTGAWNEQFF
DNA: TGTGCCAGCAGGTCCGGGACAGGGGCCTGGAATGAGCAGTTCTTC
J: TRBJ2-1
D: TRBD1
V: TRBV2
size: .

CDR3: CASSRGVGVSTDTQYF
DNA: TGTGCCAGCAGCCGGGGTGTGGGGGTTAGCACAGATACGCAGTATTTT
J: TRBJ2-3
D: .
V: TRBV5-6
size: .

CDR3: CASSSGSTDTQYF
DNA: TGTGCCAGCAGTTCGGGTAGCACAGATACGCAGTATTTT
J: TRBJ2-3
D: .
V: TRBV5-1
size: .

CDR3: CAGDRMNTEAFF
DNA: TGTGCCGGGGACCGTATGAACACTGAAGCTTTCTTT
J: TRBJ1-1
D: .
V: TRBV7-9
size: .

CDR3: CAISERDRVFQETQYF
DNA: TGTGCCATCAGTGAGAGGGACAGGGTGTTCCAAGAGACCCAGTACTTC
J: TRBJ2-5
D: TRBD1
V: TRBV10-3
size: .

CDR3: CASSLARSSRLSTDTQYF
DNA: TGTGCCAGCAGCTTAGCGCGGTCGTCTAGATTATCCACAGATACGCAGTATTTT
J: TRBJ2-3
D: .
V: TRBV7-2
size: .

CDR3: CASSRDGTNEQFF
DNA: TGCGCCAGCAGCCGGGACGGAACCAATGAGCAGTTCTTC
J: TRBJ2-1
D: .
V: TRBV5-1
size: once

CDR3: CSARRPFFTHNEQFF
DNA: TGCAGTGCTAGGCGGCCCTTCTTCACCCACAATGAGCAGTTCTTC
J: TRBJ2-1
D: .
V: TRBV20-1
size: .

CDR3: CASSPGQGPSPLHF
DNA: TGTGCCAGCTCACCGGGACAGGGGCCCTCACCCCTCCACTTT
J: TRBJ1-6
D: TRBD1
V: TRBV18
size: .

CDR3: CAISESRADTQYF
DNA: TGTGCCATCAGTGAGTCGAGGGCAGATACGCAGTATTTT
J: TRBJ2-3
D: .
V: TRBV10-3
size: .

CDR3: CASSVYRVGAFF
DNA: TGTGCCAGCAGCGTATACAGGGTGGGAGCTTTCTTT
J: TRBJ1-1
D: .
V: TRBV9
size: .

CDR3: CAWIRNTNTGELFF
DNA: TGTGCCTGGATTCGGAATACGAACACCGGGGAGCTGTTTTTT
J: TRBJ2-2
D: .
V: TRBV30
size: once

CDR3: CASSSATSTQTQYF
DNA: TGTGCCAGCAGCTCCGCGACTAGTACCCAGACCCAGTACTTC
J: TRBJ2-5
D: .
V: TRBV11-2
size: .

CDR3: CSALDPLSTDTQYF
DNA: TGCAGTGCCCTGGACCCATTAAGCACAGATACGCAGTATTTT
J: TRBJ2-3
D: .
V: TRBV20-1
size: .

CDR3: CASSPPGTPNEKLFF
DNA: TGTGCCAGCAGTCCGCCAGGAACCCCGAATGAAAAACTGTTTTTT
J: TRBJ1-4
D: .
V: TRBV6-5
size: .

CDR3: CASRGVNEKLSF
DNA: TGTGCCAGCAGAGGGGTTAATGAAAAACTGTCTTTT
J: TRBJ1-4
D: .
V: TRBV3-1
size: .

CDR3: CASSFAGTRDTGELFF
DNA: TGTGCCAGCAGCTTCGCCGGGACTAGGGACACCGGGGAGCTGTTTTTT
J: TRBJ2-2
D: TRBD2
V: TRBV9
size: .

CDR3: CASSQIGQGNEQFF
DNA: TGTGCCAGCAGCCAGATCGGACAGGGCAACGAGCAGTTCTTC
J: TRBJ2-1
D: TRBD1
V: TRBV3-1
size: .

CDR3: CAWRPRRTGELFF
DNA: TGTGCCTGGAGGCCCCGGAGGACCGGGGAGCTGTTTTTT
J: TRBJ2-2
D: .
V: TRBV30
size: .

CDR3: CSTTEGVYNEQFF
DNA: TGCAGCACAACCGAGGGGGTCTACAATGAGCAGTTCTTC
J: TRBJ2-1
D: .
V: TRBV29-1
size: .

CDR3: CASNRDGTQYF
DNA: TGTGCCAGTAACCGGGACGGAACCCAGTACTTC
J: TRBJ2-5
D: .
V: TRBV19
size: .

CDR3: CASSSRLSSTDTQYF
DNA: TGTGCCAGCAGCTCCCGACTGAGTAGCACAGATACGCAGTATTTT
J: TRBJ2-3
D: .
V: TRBV7-9
size: .

CDR3: CSVVLGPNYGYTF
DNA: TGCAGCGTTGTTTTGGGACCAAACTATGGCTACACCTTC
J: TRBJ1-2
D: .
V: TRBV29-1
size: .

CDR3: CSVETGGSTDTQYF
DNA: TGCAGCGTTGAGACAGGGGGAAGCACAGATACGCAGTATTTT
J: TRBJ2-3
D: TRBD1
V: TRBV29-1
size: .

CDR3: CASSLAARGEQFF
DNA: TGTGCCAGCAGCTTAGCTGCGCGCGGTGAGCAGTTCTTC
J: TRBJ2-1
D: .
V: TRBV7-9
size: .

CDR3: CASSPSGRGEQFF
DNA: TGTGCCAGCAGCCCATCCGGCAGGGGAGAGCAGTTCTTC
J: TRBJ2-1
D: .
V: TRBV12-3/TRBV12-4
size: .

CDR3: CASTGGYNQPQHF
DNA: TGTGCCAGCACGGGGGGCTACAATCAGCCCCAGCATTTT
J: TRBJ1-5
D: .
V: TRBV2
size: .

CDR3: CASSPTFNEKLFF
DNA: TGTGCCAGCAGCCCCACCTTTAATGAAAAACTGTTTTTT
J: TRBJ1-4
D: .
V: TRBV9
size: .

CDR3: CASSGGDQREAFF
DNA: TGTGCCAGCAGTGGAGGTGATCAACGTGAAGCTTTCTTT
J: TRBJ1-1
D: .
V: TRBV6-1
size: .

CDR3: CASRGRGVHEQFF
DNA: TGTGCCAGCAGAGGCAGGGGAGTTCATGAGCAGTTCTTC
J: TRBJ2-1
D: .
V: TRBV2
size: .

CDR3: CASSQEAGGPFINEQFF
DNA: TGCGCCAGCAGCCAAGAGGCGGGAGGGCCTTTCATCAATGAGCAGTTCTTC
J: TRBJ2-1
D: TRBD2
V: TRBV4-1
size: .

CDR3: CASSEVSRDPGYTF
DNA: TGTGCCAGCAGTGAGGTTTCCAGGGACCCCGGCTACACCTTC
J: TRBJ1-2
D: .
V: TRBV6-1
size: .

CDR3: CAISWGDEQFF
DNA: TGTGCCATCAGTTGGGGGGATGAGCAGTTCTTC
J: TRBJ2-1
D: .
V: TRBV10-3
size: once